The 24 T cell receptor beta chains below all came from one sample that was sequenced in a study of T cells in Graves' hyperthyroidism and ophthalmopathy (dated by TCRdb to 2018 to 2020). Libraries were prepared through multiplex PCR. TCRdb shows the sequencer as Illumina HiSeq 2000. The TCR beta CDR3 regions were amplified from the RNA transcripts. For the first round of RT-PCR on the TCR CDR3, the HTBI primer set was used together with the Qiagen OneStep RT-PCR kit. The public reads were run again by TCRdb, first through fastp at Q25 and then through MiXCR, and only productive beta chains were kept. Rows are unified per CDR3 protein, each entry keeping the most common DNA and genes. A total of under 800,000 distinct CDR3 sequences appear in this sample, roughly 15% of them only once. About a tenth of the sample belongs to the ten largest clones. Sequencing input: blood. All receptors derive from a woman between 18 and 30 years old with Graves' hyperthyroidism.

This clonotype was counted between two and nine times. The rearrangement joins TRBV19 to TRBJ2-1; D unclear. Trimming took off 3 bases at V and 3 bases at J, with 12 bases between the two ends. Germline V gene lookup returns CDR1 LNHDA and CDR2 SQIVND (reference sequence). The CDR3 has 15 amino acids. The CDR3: CASSMSDHLYNEQFF. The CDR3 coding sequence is TGTGCCAGTAGTATGTCAGACCATCTCTACAATGAGCAGTTCTTC. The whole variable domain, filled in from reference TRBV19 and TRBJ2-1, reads DGGITQSPKYLFRKEGQNVTLSCEQNLNHDAMYWYRQDPGQGLRLIYYSQIVNDFQKGDIAEGYSVSREKKESFPLTVTSAQKNPTAFYLCASSMSDHLYNEQFFGPGTRLTVL.

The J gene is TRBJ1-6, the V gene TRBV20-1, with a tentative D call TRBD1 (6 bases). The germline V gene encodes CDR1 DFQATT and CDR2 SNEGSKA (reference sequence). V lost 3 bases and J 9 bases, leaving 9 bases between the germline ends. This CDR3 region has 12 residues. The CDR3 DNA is TGCAGTGCTAGGACAGGATCTTCACCCCTCCACTTT. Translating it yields CSARTGSSPLHF.

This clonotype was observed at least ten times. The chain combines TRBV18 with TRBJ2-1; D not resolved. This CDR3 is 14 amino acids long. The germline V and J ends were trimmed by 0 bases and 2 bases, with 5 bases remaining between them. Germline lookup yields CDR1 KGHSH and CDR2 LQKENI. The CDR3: CASSPPSTYNEQFF. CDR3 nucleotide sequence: TGTGCCAGCTCACCACCGTCAACCTACAATGAGCAGTTCTTC.

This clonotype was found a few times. The CDR3 sequence is CASKTQLIGGNQPQHF. CDR3 DNA sequence: TGTGCCAGTAAAACACAGTTGATTGGGGGCAATCAGCCCCAGCATTTT. The chain uses TRBV28 and TRBJ1-5; no clear D. The germline CDR1 and CDR2 sequences are MDHEN and SYDVKM. V was pared by 9 bases and J by 2 bases, with 20 bases between. This CDR3 has 16 amino acids.

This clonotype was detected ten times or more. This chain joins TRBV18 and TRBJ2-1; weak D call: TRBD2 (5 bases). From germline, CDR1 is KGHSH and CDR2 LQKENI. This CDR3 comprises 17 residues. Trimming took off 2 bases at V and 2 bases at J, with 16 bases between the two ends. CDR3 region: CASSPYVGDSPYNEQFF. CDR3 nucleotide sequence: TGTGCCAGCTCACCATATGTGGGAGATAGTCCCTACAATGAGCAGTTCTTC. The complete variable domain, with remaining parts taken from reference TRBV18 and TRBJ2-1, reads NAGVMQNPRHLVRRRGQEARLRCSPMKGHSHVYWYRQLPEEGLKFMVYLQKENIIDESGMPKERFSAEFPKEGPSILRIQQVVRGDSAAYFCASSPYVGDSPYNEQFFGPGTRLTVL.

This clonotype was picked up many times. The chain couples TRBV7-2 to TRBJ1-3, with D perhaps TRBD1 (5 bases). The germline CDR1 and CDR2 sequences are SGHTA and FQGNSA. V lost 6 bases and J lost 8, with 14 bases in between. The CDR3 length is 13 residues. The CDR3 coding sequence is TGTGCCAGCAGTTATGGGGACGGGGACACCATATATTTT. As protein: CASSYGDGDTIYF.

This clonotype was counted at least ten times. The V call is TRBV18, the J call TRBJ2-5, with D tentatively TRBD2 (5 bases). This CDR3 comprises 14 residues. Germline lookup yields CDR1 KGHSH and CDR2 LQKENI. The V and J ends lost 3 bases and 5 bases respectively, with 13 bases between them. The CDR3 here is CASSPPTTVETQYF. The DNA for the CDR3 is TGTGCCAGCTCACCTCCGACTACAGTGGAGACCCAGTACTTC.

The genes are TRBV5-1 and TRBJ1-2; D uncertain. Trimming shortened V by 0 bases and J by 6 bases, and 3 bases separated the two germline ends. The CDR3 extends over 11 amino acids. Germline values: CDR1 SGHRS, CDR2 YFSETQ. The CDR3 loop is CASSLDHGYTF. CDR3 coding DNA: TGCGCCAGCAGCTTGGACCATGGCTACACCTTC.

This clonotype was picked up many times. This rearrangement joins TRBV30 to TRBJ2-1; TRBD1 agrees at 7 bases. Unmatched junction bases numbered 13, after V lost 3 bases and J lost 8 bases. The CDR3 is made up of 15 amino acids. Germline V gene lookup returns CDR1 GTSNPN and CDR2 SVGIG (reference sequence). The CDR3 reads CAWSLGQTDGDEQFF. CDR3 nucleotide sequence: TGTGCCTGGAGCCTGGGACAGACGGACGGAGATGAGCAGTTCTTC.

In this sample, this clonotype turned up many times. The CDR3 spells CASSPPSGPTDTQYF. The CDR3 region has the DNA TGCGCCAGCAGCCCCCCTAGCGGACCCACAGATACGCAGTATTTT. This sequence joins TRBV4-1 and TRBJ2-3; 7 bases align to TRBD2. J was trimmed by 2 bases and V by 4 bases; bases with no gene match: 6. The CDR3 consists of 15 residues. Germline lookup yields CDR1 MGHRA and CDR2 YSYEKL.

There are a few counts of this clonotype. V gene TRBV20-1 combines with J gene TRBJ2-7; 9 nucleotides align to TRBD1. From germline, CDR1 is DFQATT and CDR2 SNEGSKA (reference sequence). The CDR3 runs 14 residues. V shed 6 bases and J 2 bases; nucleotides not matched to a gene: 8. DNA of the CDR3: TGCAGTGCGGGGGACAGGGATTCACCCTACGAGCAGTACTTC. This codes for CSAGDRDSPYEQYF.

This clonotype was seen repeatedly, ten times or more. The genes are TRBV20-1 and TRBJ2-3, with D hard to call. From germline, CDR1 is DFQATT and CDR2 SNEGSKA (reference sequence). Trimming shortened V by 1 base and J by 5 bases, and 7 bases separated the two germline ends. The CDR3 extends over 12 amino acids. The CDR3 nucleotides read TGCAGTGCTAGAGTACGGCTAGATACGCAGTATTTT. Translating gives CSARVRLDTQYF.

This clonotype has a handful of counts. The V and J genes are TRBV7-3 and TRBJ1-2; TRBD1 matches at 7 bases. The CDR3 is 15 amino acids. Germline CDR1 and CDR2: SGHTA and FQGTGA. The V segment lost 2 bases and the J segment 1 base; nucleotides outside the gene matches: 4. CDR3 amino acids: CASSLEGALNYGYTF. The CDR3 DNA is TGTGCCAGCAGCTTAGAGGGGGCGCTTAACTATGGCTACACCTTC.

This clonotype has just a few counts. The CDR3 sequence is CASSELRSDYNSPLHF. The CDR3 DNA is TGTGCCAGCAGTGAACTTCGCAGTGACTATAATTCACCCCTCCACTTT. The rearrangement links TRBV6-1 to TRBJ1-6; the D is unclear. Per germline, CDR1 MNHNS and CDR2 SASEGT. The CDR3 runs 16 residues. V was shortened by 2 bases and J by 3 bases, with 11 bases between the two germline ends.

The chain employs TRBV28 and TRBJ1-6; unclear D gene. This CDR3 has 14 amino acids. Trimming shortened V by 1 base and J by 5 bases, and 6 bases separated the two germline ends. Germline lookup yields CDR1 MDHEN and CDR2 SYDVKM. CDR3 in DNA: TGTGCCAGCAGTTTATTGCACAATAATTCACCCCTCCACTTT. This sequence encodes CASSLLHNNSPLHF. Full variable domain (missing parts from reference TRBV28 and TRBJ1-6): DVKVTQSSRYLVKRTGEKVFLECVQDMDHENMFWYRQDPGLGLRLIYFSYDVKMKEKGDIPEGYSVSREKKERFSLILESASTNQTSMYLCASSLLHNNSPLHFGNGTRLTVT.

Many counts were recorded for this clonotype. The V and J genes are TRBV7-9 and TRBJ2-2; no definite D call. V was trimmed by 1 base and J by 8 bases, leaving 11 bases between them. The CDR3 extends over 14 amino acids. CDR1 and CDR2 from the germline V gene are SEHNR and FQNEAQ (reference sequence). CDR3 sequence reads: CASSLVAGSGELFF. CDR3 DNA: TGTGCCAGCAGCTTAGTAGCAGGCTCAGGGGAGCTGTTTTTT.

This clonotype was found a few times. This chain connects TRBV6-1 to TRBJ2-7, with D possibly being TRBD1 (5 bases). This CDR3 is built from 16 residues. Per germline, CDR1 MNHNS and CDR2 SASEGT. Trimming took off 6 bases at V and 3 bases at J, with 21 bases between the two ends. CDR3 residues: CASRSAEEGVNYEQYF. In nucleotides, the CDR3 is TGTGCCAGCAGATCAGCAGAGGAAGGGGTAAACTACGAGCAGTACTTC.

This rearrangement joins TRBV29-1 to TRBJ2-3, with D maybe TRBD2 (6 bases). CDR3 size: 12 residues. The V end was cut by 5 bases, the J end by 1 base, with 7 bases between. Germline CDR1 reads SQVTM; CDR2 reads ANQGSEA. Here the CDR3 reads CSVWGGTDTQYF. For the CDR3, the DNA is TGCAGCGTTTGGGGGGGCACAGATACGCAGTATTTT.

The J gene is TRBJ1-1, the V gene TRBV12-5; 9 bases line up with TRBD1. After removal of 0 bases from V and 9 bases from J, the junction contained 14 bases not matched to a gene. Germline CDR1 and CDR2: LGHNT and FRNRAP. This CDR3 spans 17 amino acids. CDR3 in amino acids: CASGLVNLSGTGPQAFF. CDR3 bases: TGTGCTAGTGGTTTGGTCAATCTATCCGGGACAGGGCCTCAAGCTTTCTTT.

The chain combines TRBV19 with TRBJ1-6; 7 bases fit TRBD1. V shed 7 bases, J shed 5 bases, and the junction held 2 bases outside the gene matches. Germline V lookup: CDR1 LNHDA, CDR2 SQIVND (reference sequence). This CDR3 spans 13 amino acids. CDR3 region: CASTGTDNSPLHF. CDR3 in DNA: TGTGCCAGTACCGGGACAGATAATTCACCCCTCCACTTT.

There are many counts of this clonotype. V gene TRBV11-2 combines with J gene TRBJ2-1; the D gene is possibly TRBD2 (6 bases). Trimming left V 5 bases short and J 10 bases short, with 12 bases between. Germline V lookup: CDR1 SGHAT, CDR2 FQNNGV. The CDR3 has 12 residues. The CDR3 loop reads CASSTPGEEQFF. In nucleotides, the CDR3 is TGTGCCAGCAGCACCCCGGGGGAAGAGCAGTTCTTC. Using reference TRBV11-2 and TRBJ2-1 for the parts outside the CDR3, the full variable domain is EAGVAQSPRYKIIEKRQSVAFWCNPISGHATLYWYQQILGQGPKLLIQFQNNGVVDDSQLPKDRFSAERLKGVDSTLKIQPAKLEDSAVYLCASSTPGEEQFFGPGTRLTVL.

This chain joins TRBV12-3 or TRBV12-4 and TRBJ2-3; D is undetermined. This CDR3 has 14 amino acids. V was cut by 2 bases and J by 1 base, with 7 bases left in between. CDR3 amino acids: CASSLRSGTDTQYF. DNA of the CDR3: TGTGCCAGCAGTTTAAGAAGCGGCACAGATACGCAGTATTTT.

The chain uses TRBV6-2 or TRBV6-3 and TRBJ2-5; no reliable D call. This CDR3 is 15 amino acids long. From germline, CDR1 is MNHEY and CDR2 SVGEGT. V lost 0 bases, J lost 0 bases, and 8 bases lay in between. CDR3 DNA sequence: TGTGCCAGCAGTTACTCTGGACCGCACCAAGAGACCCAGTACTTC. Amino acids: CASSYSGPHQETQYF.

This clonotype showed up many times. The CDR3: CSAREGQGIGNEQFF. The CDR3 nucleotides are TGCAGTGCTAGAGAGGGACAGGGGATAGGCAATGAGCAGTTCTTC. The gene calls are TRBV20-1 and TRBJ2-1; TRBD1 matches 10 bases. The trim removed 0 bases at V and 6 bases at J, leaving 5 bases unmatched. Germline V CDR1 and CDR2: DFQATT, SNEGSKA (reference sequence). CDR3 length: 15 residues.